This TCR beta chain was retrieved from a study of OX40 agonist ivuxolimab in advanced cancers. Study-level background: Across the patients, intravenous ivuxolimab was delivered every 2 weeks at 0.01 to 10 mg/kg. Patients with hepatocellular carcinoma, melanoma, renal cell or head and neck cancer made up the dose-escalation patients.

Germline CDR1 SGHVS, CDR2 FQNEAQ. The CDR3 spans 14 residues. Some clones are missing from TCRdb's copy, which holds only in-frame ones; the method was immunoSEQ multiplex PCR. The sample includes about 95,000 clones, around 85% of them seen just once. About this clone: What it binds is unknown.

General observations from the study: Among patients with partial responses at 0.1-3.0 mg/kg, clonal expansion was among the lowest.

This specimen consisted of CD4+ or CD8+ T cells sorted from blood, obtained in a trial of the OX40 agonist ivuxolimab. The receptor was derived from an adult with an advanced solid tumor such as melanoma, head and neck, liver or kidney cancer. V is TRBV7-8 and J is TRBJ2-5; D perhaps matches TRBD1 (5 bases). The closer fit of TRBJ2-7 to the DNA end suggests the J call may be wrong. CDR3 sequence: CASSLRRQHYEQYF. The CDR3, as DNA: TGTGCCAGCAGCTTGAGGAGACAGCACTACGAGCAGTACTTC.